A single sample gave rise to the 4 T cell receptor beta chains below, sequenced in a study of cytomegalovirus exposure and HLA in healthy donors (dated by TCRdb to the late 2010s). Preparation of the library involved the immunoSEQ multiplex PCR assay. A mixture of 60 forward primers for TCR Vbeta segments and 13 reverse primers for TCR Jbeta segments was used in the multiplex PCR. As stored in TCRdb, this immuneACCESS dataset retains in-frame rearrangements with V and J assigned. A fraction of the clones does not appear; measured against another copy, unresolved V genes explain less than half of the discrepancy, and the remainder lacks a known reason. The sample contains 170,000 or so clones, 75% to 90% of them found a single time. The ten biggest clones cover 0.65% of the sample. Sequencing was done on a sample of PBMCs. These receptors came from a boy aged 5 to 17 in good health and CMV-seronegative.

The V and J genes are TRBV7-9 and TRBJ1-2; maybe TRBD1 (5 bases). CDR3 length: 13 amino acids. Germline V gene sequence: CDR1 SEHNR, CDR2 FQNEAQ (reference sequence). V was pared by 0 bases and J by 8 bases, with 10 bases between. CDR3 DNA: TGTGCCAGCAGCTTAGCACAGGATGGCGGCTACACCTTC. Its protein product is CASSLAQDGGYTF. The full variable domain, its missing parts supplied by reference TRBV7-9 and TRBJ1-2, is DTGVSQNPRHKITKRGQNVTFRCDPISEHNRLYWYRQTLGQGPEFLTYFQNEAQLEKSRLLSDRFSAERPKGSFSTLEIQRTEQGDSAMYLCASSLAQDGGYTFGSGTRLTVV.

This rearrangement joins TRBV7-9 to TRBJ1-5; 10 positions agree with TRBD1. There are 14 residues in the CDR3. CDR1 is SEHNR, CDR2 FQNEAQ, per germline (reference sequence). V shed 5 bases, J shed 7 bases, and the junction held 5 bases outside the gene matches. The CDR3 here is CASSPTGGSQPQHF. In DNA form, the CDR3 reads TGTGCCAGCAGCCCGACAGGGGGCTCACAGCCCCAGCATTTT.

The chain couples TRBV7-2 to TRBJ2-7; 13 bases map to TRBD2. From germline, CDR1 is SGHTA and CDR2 FQGNSA. The CDR3 has 16 residues. V gave up 6 bases and J gave up 1 base; unmatched junction bases: 6. CDR3 nucleotides: TGTGCCAGCAGTTTGCGGACTAGCGGGGGTTCCTACGAGCAGTACTTC. This codes for CASSLRTSGGSYEQYF. The complete variable domain, with remaining parts taken from reference TRBV7-2 and TRBJ2-7, reads GAGVSQSPSNKVTEKGKDVELRCDPISGHTALYWYRQSLGQGLEFLIYFQGNSAPDKSGLPSDRFSAERTGGSVSTLTIQRTQQEDSAVYLCASSLRTSGGSYEQYFGPGTRLTVT.

This clone was detected once. The chain uses TRBV30 and TRBJ1-5; D uncertain. The germline gives CDR1 GTSNPN, CDR2 SVGIG (reference sequence). With 0 bases removed from V and 4 bases from J, the gap between germline ends came to 10 bases. CDR3 length: 14 amino acids. In nucleotides, the CDR3 is TGTGCCTGGAGTGTTTTGGGCAGAAATCAGCCCCAGCATTTT. Its protein is CAWSVLGRNQPQHF. Looking up the rest from reference TRBV30 and TRBJ1-5 gives the full variable domain: SQTIHQWPATLVQPVGSPLSLECTVEGTSNPNLYWYRQAAGRGLQLLFYSVGIGQISSEVPQNLSASRPQDRQFILSSKKLLLSDSGFYLCAWSVLGRNQPQHFGDGTRLSIL.